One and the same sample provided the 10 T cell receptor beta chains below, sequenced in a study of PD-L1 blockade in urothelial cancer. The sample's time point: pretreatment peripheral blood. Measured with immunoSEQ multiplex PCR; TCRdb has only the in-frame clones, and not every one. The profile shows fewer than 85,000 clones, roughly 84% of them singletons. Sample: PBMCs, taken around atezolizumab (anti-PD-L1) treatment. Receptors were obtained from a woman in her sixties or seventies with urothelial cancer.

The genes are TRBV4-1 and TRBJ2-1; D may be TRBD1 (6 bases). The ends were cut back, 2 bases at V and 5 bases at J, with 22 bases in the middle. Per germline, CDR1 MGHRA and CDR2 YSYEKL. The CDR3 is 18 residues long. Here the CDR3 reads CASSQITLEQGKNNEQFF. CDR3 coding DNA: TGCGCCAGCAGCCAAATCACATTGGAACAGGGAAAGAACAATGAGCAGTTCTTC.

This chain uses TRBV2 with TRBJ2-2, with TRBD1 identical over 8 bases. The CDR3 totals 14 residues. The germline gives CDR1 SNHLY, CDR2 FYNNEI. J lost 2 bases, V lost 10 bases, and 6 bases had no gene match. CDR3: CAIDDRGNTGELFF. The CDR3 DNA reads TGTGCCATCGACGACAGGGGAAACACCGGGGAGCTGTTTTTT.

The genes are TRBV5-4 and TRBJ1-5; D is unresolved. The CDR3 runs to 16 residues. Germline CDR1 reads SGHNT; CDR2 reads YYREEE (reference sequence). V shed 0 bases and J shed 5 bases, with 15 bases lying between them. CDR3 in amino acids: CASSLGPQAPDQPQHF. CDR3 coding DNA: TGTGCCAGCAGCTTGGGTCCTCAGGCGCCCGATCAGCCCCAGCATTTT.

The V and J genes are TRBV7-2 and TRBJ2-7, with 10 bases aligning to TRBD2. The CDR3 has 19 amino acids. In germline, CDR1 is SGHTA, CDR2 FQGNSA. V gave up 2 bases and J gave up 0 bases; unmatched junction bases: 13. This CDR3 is CASSLIVAGGPSFSYEQYF. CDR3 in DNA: TGTGCCAGCAGCTTAATAGTAGCGGGAGGCCCTTCTTTCTCCTACGAGCAGTACTTC.

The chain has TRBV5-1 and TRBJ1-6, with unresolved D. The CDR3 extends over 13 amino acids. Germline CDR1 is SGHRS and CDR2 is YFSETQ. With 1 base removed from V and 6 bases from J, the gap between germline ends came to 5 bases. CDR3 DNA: TGCGCCAGCAGCTTGTTAGTTAATTCACCCCTCCACTTT. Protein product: CASSLLVNSPLHF.

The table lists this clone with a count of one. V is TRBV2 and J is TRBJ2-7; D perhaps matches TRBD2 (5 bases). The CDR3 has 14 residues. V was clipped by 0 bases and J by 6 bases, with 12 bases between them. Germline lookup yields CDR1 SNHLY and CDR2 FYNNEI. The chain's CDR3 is CASSEAFEGSEQYF. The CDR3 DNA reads TGTGCCAGCAGTGAAGCCTTCGAGGGCTCCGAGCAGTACTTC.

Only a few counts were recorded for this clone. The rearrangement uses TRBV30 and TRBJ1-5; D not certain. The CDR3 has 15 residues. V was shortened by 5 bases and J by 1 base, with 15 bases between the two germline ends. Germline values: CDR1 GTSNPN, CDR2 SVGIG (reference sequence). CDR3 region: CAWPEVVSSNQPQHF. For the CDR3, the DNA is TGTGCCTGGCCGGAGGTGGTCTCGAGCAATCAGCCCCAGCATTTT.

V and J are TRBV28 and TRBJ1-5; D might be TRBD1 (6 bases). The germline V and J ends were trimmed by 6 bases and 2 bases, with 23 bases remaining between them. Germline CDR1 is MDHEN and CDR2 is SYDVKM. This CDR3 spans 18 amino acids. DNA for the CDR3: TGTGCCAGCAGGAAAATACTAAAGGCCAGGGGTCGCAATCAGCCCCAGCATTTT. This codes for CASRKILKARGRNQPQHF.

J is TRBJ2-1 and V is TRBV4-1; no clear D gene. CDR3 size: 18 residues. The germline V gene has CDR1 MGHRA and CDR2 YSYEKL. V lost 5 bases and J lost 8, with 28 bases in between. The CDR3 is CASSSPYAFVASVDEQFF. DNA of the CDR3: TGCGCCAGCAGCTCCCCCTATGCCTTCGTCGCGTCGGTGGATGAGCAGTTCTTC.

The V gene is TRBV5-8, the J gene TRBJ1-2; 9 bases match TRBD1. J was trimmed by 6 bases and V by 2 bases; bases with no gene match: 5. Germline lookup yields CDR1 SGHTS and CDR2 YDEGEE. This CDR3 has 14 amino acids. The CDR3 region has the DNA TGTGCCAGCAGCTTAGGAACAGGGGGCCATGGCTACACCTTC. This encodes CASSLGTGGHGYTF.